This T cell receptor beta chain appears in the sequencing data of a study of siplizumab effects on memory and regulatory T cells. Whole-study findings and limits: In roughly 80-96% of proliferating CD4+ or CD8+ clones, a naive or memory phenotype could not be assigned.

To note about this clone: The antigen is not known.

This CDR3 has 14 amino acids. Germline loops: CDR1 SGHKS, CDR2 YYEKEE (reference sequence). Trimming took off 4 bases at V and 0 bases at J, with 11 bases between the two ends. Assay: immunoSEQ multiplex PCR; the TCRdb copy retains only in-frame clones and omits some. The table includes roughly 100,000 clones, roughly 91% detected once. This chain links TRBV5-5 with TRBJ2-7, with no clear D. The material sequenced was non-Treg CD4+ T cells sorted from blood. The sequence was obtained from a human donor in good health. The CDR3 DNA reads TGTGCCAGCAGCCCCAGTGGTTACTCCTACGAGCAGTACTTC. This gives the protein CASSPSGYSYEQYF.